This TCR beta chain emerged from a study of shared clonotypes between healthy human individuals. Study-wide points: The naive CD4 repertoires of a few donors were compared, and around 4.9% of clonotypes were shared. Sampling involved blood alone; tissue repertoires likely differ. Among donors, clonotype sharing was expected to be affected by sequencing depth.

In the naive CD8 group, cells lacked CD45RO and were positively selected for CCR7, so terminally differentiated effector memory CD45RA+ cells were left out. V was clipped by 1 base and J by 4 bases, with 3 bases between them. Germline values: CDR1 MNHEY, CDR2 SMNVEV (reference sequence). This CDR3 is 12 amino acids long. Remarks on this clone: Its antigen remains unidentified.

Sequencing was performed with immunoSEQ multiplex PCR; in TCRdb, only in-frame clones are kept and a portion is missing. The repertoire holds about 680,000 clones, with 90% to 95% as singletons. Sequencing was done on a sample of naive CD8+ T cells sorted from blood. V gene TRBV27 combines with J gene TRBJ2-3; no firm D call. The TCR originated in a man younger than 45 in good health. The DNA for the CDR3 is TGTGCCAGCAGTTTATACCCAGATACGCAGTATTTT. It yields the protein CASSLYPDTQYF.